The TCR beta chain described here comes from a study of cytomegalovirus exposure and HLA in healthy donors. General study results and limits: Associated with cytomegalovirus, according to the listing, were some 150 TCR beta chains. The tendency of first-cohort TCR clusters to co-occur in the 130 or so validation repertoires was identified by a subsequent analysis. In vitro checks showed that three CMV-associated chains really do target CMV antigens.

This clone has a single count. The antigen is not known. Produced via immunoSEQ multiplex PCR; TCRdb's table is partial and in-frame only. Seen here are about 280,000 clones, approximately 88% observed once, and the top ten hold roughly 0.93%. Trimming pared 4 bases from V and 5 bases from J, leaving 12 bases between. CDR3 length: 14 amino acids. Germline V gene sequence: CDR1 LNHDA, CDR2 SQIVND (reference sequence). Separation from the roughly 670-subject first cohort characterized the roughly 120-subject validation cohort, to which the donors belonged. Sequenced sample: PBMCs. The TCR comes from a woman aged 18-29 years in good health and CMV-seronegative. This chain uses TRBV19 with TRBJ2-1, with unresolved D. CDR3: CASSRYQENNEQFF. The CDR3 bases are TGTGCCAGTAGTAGGTACCAGGAAAACAATGAGCAGTTCTTC.